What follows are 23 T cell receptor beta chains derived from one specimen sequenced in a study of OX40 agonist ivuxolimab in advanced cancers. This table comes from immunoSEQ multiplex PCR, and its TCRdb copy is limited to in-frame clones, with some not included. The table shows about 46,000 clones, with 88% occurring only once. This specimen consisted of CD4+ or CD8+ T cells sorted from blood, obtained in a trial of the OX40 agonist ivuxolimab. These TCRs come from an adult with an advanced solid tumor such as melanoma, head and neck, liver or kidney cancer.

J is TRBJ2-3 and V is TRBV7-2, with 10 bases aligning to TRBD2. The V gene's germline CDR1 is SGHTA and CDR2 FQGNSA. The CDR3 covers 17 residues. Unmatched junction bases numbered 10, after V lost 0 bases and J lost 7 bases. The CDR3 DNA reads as TGTGCCAGCAGCTTAGCGCATCAGAGCGGGGGGGCCCATACGCAGTATTTT. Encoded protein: CASSLAHQSGGAHTQYF.

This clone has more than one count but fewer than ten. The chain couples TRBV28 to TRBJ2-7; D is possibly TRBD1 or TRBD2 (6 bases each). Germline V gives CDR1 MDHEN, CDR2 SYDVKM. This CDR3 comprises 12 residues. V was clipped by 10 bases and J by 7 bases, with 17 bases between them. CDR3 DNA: TGTGCCACCGACGGAGGGGGATGGGAGCAGTACTTC. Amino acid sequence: CATDGGGWEQYF.

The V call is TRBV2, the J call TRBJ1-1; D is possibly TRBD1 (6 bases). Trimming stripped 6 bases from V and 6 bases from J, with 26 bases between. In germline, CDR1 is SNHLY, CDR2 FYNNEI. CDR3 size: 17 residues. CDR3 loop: CASSGDLTQGWFSEAFF. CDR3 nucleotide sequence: TGTGCCAGCAGCGGGGATCTAACTCAGGGGTGGTTTTCTGAAGCTTTCTTT.

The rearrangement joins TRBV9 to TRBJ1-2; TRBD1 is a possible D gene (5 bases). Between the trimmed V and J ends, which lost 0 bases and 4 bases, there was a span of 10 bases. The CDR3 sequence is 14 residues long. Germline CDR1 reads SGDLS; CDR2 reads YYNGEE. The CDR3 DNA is TGTGCCAGCAGCGTAGGACAGAATCGCTATGGCTACACCTTC. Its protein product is CASSVGQNRYGYTF.

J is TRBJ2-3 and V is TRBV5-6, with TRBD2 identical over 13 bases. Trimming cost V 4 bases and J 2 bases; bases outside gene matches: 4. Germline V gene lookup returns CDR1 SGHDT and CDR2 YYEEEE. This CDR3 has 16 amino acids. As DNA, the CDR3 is TGTGCCAGCAGCCTCGGGACTAGCGGGGCCACAGATACGCAGTATTTT. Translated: CASSLGTSGATDTQYF.

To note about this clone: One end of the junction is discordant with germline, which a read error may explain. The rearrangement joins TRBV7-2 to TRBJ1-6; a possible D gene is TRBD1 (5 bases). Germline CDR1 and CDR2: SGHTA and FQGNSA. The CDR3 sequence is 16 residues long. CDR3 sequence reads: CASSLDSSSYNSPLHF. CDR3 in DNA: TGTGCCAGCAGTTTAGACAGTAGCTCCTATAATTCACCCCTCCACTTT.

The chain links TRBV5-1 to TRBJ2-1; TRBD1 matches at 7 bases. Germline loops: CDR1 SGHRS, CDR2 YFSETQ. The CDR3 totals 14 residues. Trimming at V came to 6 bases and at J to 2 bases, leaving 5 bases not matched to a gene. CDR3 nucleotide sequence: TGCGCCAGCAAAACAGGGGCGACCTACAATGAGCAGTTCTTC. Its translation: CASKTGATYNEQFF.

Here the CDR3 DNA reads TGTGCCAGCAGCCGGGTGGAGAACACCGGGGAGCTGTTTTTT. Encoded protein: CASSRVENTGELFF. The rearrangement links TRBV9 to TRBJ2-2; D gene uncertain. V was cut by 4 bases and J by 1 base, with 8 bases left in between. This CDR3 contains 14 residues. Looked up from germline, CDR1 is SGDLS and CDR2 is YYNGEE.

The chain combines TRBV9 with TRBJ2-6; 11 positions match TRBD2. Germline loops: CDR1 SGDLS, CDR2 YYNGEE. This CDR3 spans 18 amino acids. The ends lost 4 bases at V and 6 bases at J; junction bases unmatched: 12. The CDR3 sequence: CASSPGTSGPLMANVLTF. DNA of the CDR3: TGTGCCAGCAGCCCTGGGACTAGCGGACCTCTGATGGCCAACGTCCTGACTTTC.

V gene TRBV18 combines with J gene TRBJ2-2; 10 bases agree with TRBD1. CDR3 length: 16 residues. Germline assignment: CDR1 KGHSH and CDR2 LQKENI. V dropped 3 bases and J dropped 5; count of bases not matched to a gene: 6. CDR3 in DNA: TGTGCCAGCTCACCGTCGACAGGGGGCGCGACCGGGGAGCTGTTTTTT. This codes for CASSPSTGGATGELFF.

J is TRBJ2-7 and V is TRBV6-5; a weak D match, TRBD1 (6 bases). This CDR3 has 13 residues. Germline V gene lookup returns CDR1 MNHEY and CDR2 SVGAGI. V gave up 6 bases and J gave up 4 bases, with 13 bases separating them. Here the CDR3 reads CASRKQGIYEQYF. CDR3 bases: TGTGCCAGCAGGAAACAGGGAATATACGAGCAGTACTTC.

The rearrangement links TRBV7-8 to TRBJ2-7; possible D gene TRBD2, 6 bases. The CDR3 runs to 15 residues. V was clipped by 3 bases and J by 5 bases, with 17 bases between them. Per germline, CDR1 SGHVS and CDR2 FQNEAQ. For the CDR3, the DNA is TGTGCCAGCAGCTTTGGGACTCGGCGAGTCGACGAGCAGTACTTC. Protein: CASSFGTRRVDEQYF.

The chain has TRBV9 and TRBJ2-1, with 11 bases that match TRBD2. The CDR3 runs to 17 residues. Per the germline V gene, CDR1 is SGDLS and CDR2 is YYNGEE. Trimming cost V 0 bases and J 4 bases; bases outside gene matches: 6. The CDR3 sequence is CASSVAVAGGVYNEQFF. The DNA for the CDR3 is TGTGCCAGCAGCGTAGCGGTAGCGGGAGGGGTTTACAATGAGCAGTTCTTC.

CDR3 in DNA: TGCGCCAGCAGCCTGGGTCCCCGAAAGGAGATGAACACTGAAGCTTTCTTT. Translation gives CASSLGPRKEMNTEAFF. The chain employs TRBV5-1 and TRBJ1-1; no reliable D call. The CDR3 is made up of 17 amino acids. V lost 4 bases to trimming and J lost 0 bases, with 19 bases between them. The germline V gene has CDR1 SGHRS and CDR2 YFSETQ.

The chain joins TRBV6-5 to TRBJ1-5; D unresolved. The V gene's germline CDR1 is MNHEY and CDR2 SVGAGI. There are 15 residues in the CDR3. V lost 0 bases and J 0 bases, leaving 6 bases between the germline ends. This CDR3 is CASSYSSYSNQPQHF. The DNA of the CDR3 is TGTGCCAGCAGTTACTCGAGTTATAGCAATCAGCCCCAGCATTTT.

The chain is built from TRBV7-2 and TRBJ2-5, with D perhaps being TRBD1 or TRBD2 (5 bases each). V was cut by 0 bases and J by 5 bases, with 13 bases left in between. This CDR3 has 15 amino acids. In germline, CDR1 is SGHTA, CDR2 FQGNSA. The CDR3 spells CASSLAGTPGETQYF. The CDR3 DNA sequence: TGTGCCAGCAGCTTAGCCGGGACCCCTGGGGAGACCCAGTACTTC.

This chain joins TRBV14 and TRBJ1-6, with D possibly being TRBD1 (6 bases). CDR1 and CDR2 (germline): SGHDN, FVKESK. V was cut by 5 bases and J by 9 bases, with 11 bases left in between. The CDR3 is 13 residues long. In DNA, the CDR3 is TGTGCCAGCAGCGGACAGCAGGTTTCACCCCTCCACTTT. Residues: CASSGQQVSPLHF.

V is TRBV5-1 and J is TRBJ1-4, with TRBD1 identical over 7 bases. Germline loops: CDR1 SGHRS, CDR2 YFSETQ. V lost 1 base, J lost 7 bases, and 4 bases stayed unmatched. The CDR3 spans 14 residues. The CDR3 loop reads CASSLLGGGEKLFF. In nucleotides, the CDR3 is TGCGCCAGCAGCTTGTTAGGGGGCGGTGAAAAACTGTTTTTT. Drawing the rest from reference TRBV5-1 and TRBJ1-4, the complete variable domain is KAGVTQTPRYLIKTRGQQVTLSCSPISGHRSVSWYQQTPGQGLQFLFEYFSETQRNKGNFPGRFSGRQFSNSRSEMNVSTLELGDSALYLCASSLLGGGEKLFFGSGTQLSVL.

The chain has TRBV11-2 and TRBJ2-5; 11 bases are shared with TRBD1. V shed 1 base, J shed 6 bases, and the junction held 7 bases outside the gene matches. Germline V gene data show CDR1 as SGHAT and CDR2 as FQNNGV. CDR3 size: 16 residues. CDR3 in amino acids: CASSLVQDRGLKTQYF. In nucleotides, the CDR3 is TGTGCCAGCAGCTTAGTGCAGGACAGGGGGCTGAAGACCCAGTACTTC. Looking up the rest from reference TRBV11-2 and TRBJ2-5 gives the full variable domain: EAGVAQSPRYKIIEKRQSVAFWCNPISGHATLYWYQQILGQGPKLLIQFQNNGVVDDSQLPKDRFSAERLKGVDSTLKIQPAKLEDSAVYLCASSLVQDRGLKTQYFGPGTRLLVL.

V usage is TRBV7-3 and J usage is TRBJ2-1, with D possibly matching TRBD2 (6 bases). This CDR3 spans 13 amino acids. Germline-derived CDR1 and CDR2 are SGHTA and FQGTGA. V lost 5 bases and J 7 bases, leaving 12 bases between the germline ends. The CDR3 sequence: CASSLAGNNEQFF. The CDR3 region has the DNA TGTGCCAGCAGCCTGGCGGGAAATAATGAGCAGTTCTTC. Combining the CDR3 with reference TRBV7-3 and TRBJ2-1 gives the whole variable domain GAGVSQTPSNKVTEKGKYVELRCDPISGHTALYWYRQSLGQGPEFLIYFQGTGAADDSGLPNDRFFAVRPEGSVSTLKIQRTERGDSAVYLCASSLAGNNEQFFGPGTRLTVL.

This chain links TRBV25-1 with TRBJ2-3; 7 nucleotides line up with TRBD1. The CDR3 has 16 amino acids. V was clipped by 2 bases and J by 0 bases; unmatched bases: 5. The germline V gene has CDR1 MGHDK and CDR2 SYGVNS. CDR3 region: CASSEGQGVSTDTQYF. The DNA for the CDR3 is TGTGCCAGCAGTGAAGGGCAGGGGGTCAGCACAGATACGCAGTATTTT.

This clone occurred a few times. The CDR3 sequence: CASSAAGGYNEQFF. CDR3 coding DNA: TGTGCCAGCAGTGCAGCGGGAGGGTACAATGAGCAGTTCTTC. The chain recombines TRBV25-1 with TRBJ2-1; 10 nucleotides line up with TRBD2. The V gene's germline CDR1 is MGHDK and CDR2 SYGVNS. CDR3 length equals 14 residues. V shed 4 bases, J shed 4 bases, and the junction held 1 base outside the gene matches.

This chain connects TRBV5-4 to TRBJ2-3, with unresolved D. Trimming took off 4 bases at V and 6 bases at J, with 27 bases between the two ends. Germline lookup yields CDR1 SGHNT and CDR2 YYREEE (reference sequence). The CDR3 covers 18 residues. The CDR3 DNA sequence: TGTGCCAGCAGCACAACCCTTGGCCGGGCCATAGACACGGATACGCAGTATTTT. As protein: CASSTTLGRAIDTDTQYF. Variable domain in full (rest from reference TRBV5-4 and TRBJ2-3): ETGVTQSPTHLIKTRGQQVTLRCSSQSGHNTVSWYQQALGQGPQFIFQYYREEENGRGNFPPRFSGLQFPNYSSELNVNALELDDSALYLCASSTTLGRAIDTDTQYFGPGTRLTVL.